The clone carrying this TCR beta chain was seen more than once but under ten times. Cohort placement rested on clinical history that participants reported themselves. Two negative PCRs, clearance, or symptom resolution had been documented for recovered Cohort 3 donors. Authors' processing steps: Amplifying reference gene primers gave estimates of nucleated cell counts. Profiled with immunoSEQ multiplex PCR; TCRdb holds only in-frame clones, not every one. The DNA gave D and trimming, while V, J and clone size come from that table. The sample consists of 250,000 or so clones, 80% to 85% of them appearing once. This sample is part of a study of blood T cell repertoires in COVID-19. Overall study context: T cells, B-cell-depleted T cells, or PBMCs supplied cDNA or gDNA.

Germline assignment: CDR1 SQVTM and CDR2 ANQGSEA. Trimming at V came to 0 bases and at J to 5 bases, leaving 5 bases not matched to a gene. This CDR3 has 15 residues. Input material: PBMCs or T cells enriched from blood (not recorded which). The genes are TRBV29-1 and TRBJ2-2, with 8 bases fitting TRBD2. The clonotype was recovered from a man in his fifties who had recovered from COVID-19. CDR3 sequence (DNA): TGCAGCGTTGAAGAAGCAGCGGGAGTGACCGGGGAGCTGTTTTTT. Its translation: CSVEEAAGVTGELFF.